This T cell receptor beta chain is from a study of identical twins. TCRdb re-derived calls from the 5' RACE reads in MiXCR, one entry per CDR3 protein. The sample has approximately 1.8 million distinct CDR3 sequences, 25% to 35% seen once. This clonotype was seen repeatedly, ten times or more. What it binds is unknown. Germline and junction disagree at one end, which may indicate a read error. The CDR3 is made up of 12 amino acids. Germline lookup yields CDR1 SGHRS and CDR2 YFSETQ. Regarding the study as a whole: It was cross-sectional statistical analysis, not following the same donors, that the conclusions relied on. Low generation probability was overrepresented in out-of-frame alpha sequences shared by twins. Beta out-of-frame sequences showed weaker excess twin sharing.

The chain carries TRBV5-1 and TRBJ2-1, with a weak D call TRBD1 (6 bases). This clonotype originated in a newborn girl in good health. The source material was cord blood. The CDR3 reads CASSLGGNEQFF. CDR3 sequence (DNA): TGTGCCAGCAGCTTAGGGGGCAATGAGCAGTTCTTC.